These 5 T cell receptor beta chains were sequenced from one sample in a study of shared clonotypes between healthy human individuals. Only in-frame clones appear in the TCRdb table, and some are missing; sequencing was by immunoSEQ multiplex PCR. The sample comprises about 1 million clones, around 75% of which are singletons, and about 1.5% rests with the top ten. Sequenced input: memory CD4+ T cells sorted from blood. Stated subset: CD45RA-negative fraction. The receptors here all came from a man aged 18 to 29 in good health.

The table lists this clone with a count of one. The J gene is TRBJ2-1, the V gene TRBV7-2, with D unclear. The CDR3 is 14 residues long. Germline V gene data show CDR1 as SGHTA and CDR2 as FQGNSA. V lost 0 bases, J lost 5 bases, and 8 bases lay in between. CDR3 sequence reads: CASSLAQENNEQFF. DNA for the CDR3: TGTGCCAGCAGCTTAGCACAAGAAAACAATGAGCAGTTCTTC. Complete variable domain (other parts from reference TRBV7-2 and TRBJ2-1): GAGVSQSPSNKVTEKGKDVELRCDPISGHTALYWYRQSLGQGLEFLIYFQGNSAPDKSGLPSDRFSAERTGGSVSTLTIQRTQQEDSAVYLCASSLAQENNEQFFGPGTRLTVL.

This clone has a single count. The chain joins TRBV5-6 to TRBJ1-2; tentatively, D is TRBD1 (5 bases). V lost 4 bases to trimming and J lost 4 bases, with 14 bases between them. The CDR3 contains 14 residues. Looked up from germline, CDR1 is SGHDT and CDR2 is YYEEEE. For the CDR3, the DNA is TGTGCCAGCAGCCCCCAGGGAGTGAGCTATGGCTACACCTTC. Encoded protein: CASSPQGVSYGYTF.

CDR3 DNA sequence: TGTGCCAGCACGGGGTCTCAAAACTATGGCTACACCTTC. Translated, it gives CASTGSQNYGYTF. The V gene is TRBV2, the J gene TRBJ1-2, with D unclear. Deletions cut 7 bases from V and 2 bases from J, with 11 bases between. The germline V gene encodes CDR1 SNHLY and CDR2 FYNNEI. The CDR3 is 13 residues long.

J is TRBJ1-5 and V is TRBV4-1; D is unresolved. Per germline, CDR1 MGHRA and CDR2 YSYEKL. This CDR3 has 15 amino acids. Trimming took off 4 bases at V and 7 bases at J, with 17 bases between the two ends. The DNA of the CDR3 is TGCGCCAGCAGCCGAGTCCTGGGAGGAGGCCAGCCCCAGCATTTT. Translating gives CASSRVLGGGQPQHF.

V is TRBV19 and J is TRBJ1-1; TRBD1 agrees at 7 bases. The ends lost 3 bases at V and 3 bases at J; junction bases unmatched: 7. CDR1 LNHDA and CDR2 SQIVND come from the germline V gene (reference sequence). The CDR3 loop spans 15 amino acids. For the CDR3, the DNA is TGTGCCAGTAGTATGATGTCAGGGGGGGACACTGAAGCTTTCTTT. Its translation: CASSMMSGGDTEAFF.